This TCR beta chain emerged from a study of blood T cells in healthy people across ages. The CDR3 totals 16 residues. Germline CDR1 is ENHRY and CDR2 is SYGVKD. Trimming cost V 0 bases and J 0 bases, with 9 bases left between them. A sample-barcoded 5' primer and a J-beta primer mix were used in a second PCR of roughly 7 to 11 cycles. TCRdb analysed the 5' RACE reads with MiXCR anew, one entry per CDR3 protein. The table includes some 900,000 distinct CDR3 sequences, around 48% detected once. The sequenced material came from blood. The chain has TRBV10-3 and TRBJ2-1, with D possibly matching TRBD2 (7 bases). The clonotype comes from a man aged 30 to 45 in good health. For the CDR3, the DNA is TGTGCCATCAGTGAGTCTCGGGGGGCCTCCTACAATGAGCAGTTCTTC. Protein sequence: CAISESRGASYNEQFF.